This T cell receptor (beta chain) was recovered during a study of CD8 T cells in Susac syndrome. RNA amounts of roughly 0.45 to 1 ug underwent reverse transcription with random hexamers. TCR beta CDR3 was amplified by immunoSEQ multiplex PCR. This amplification extended across 54 Vbeta and 13 Jbeta segments. TCRdb re-analysed the immunoSEQ multiplex PCR reads in MiXCR, keeping a single row per CDR3 protein. The sample includes approximately 180,000 distinct CDR3 sequences, approximately 94% of them seen just once. V was clipped by 7 bases and J by 4 bases, with 14 bases between them. Per germline, CDR1 SQVTM and CDR2 ANQGSEA. The CDR3 covers 13 residues. This clonotype was counted a single time. Sequencing of TCR beta drew on CD8+ and CD4+ T cells from blood. Negative isolation was used for CD8+ and CD4+ T cells, and FACS enrichment was applied to TEMRA cells.

The chain links TRBV29-1 to TRBJ2-1; either TRBD1 or TRBD2 may fit D (5 bases each). The sequence derives from a human donor with multiple sclerosis. Sequenced material: CD4+ T cells from PBMCs. This CDR3 is CSAGTRSYNEQFF. The CDR3 region has the DNA TGCAGCGCCGGGACCCGGTCTTACAATGAGCAGTTCTTC.